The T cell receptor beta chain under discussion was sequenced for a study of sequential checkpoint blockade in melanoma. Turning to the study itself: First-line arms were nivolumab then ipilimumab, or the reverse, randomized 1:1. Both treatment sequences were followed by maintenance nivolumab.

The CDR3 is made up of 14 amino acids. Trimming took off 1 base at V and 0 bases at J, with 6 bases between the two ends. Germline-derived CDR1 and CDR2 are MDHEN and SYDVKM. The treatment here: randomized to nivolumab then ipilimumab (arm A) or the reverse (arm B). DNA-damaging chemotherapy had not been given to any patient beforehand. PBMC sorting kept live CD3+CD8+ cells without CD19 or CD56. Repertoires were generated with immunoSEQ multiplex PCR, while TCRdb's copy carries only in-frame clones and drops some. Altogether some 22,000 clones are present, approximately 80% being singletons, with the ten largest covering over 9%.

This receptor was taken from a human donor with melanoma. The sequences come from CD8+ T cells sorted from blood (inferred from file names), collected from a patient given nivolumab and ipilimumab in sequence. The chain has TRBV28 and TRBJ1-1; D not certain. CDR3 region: CASSLLQLNTEAFF. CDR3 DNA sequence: TGTGCCAGCAGTTTATTACAACTGAACACTGAAGCTTTCTTT.